Below are 14 T cell receptor beta chains sequenced from a single sample in a study of beta chain features in type 1 diabetes (dated by TCRdb to 2017 to 2018). No antigen has been assigned to these receptors. General conclusions and limits of the study: A moderate but significant shortening of TCRB CDR3 length was observed in type 1 diabetes patients in all four CD4+ subsets.

The receptor library was made with the immunoSEQ multiplex PCR assay. All of the isolated RNA was reverse transcribed with the High Capacity cDNA Reverse Transcription Kit, so expressed TCRB transcripts were sequenced. TCRdb stores this immuneACCESS table with in-frame sequences only. Part of the clones is absent; in the studies checked, under half of the shortfall reflects unresolved V genes, and no reason is known for the rest. This sample comprises some 290,000 clones, about 24% of them detected only once. The ten largest clones take up over 0.01% of the sample. The source material was naive CD4+ T cells from blood. The cell subset or site label of this sample denotes: true naive CD4+ T cells. These receptors were obtained from a woman aged 25 to 45 with type 1 diabetes.

There are a few counts of this clone. The V call is TRBV7-9, the J call TRBJ1-2; D ambiguous. Germline CDR1 reads SEHNR; CDR2 reads FQNEAQ (reference sequence). V was trimmed by 8 bases and J by 3 bases, leaving 7 bases between them. The CDR3 covers 11 residues. The CDR3 region has the DNA TGTGCCAGCGCTCAGTACTATGGCTACACCTTC. The encoded protein is CASAQYYGYTF. The whole variable domain, remainder taken from reference TRBV7-9 and TRBJ1-2, is DTGVSQNPRHKITKRGQNVTFRCDPISEHNRLYWYRQTLGQGPEFLTYFQNEAQLEKSRLLSDRFSAERPKGSFSTLEIQRTEQGDSAMYLCASAQYYGYTFGSGTRLTVV.

This clone has only a few counts. V gene TRBV21-1 combines with J gene TRBJ2-4; TRBD1, the D gene given by the table, was not confirmed from the DNA. TRBV21-1 is a recognized pseudogene. CDR3 length equals 17 residues. The DNA for the CDR3 is TGTGCCAGCATTACTAATAGTATCCAGGGGGTGGGAAACATTCAGTACTTC. Translating it yields CASITNSIQGVGNIQYF.

This clone was found a few times. The chain uses TRBV5-1 and TRBJ1-1, with unresolved D. This CDR3 is built from 16 residues. V was cut by 1 base and J by 5 bases, with 18 bases left in between. Germline assignment: CDR1 SGHRS and CDR2 YFSETQ. The CDR3 coding sequence is TGCGCCAGCAGCTTGCGGCCCCGATCGGGCGGGACTGAAGCTTTCTTT. Translation: CASSLRPRSGGTEAFF.

The DNA of the CDR3 is TGTGCCTGGAGTCGGGACAGGGACAATGAGCAGTTCTTC. It specifies CAWSRDRDNEQFF. This chain links TRBV30 with TRBJ2-1, with 9 bases fitting TRBD1. V was pared by 2 bases and J by 5 bases, with 1 base of the junction left unmatched. Germline loops: CDR1 GTSNPN, CDR2 SVGIG (reference sequence). The length of the CDR3 is 13 residues. The full variable domain, with the rest looked up from reference TRBV30 and TRBJ2-1, is SQTIHQWPATLVQPVGSPLSLECTVEGTSNPNLYWYRQAAGRGLQLLFYSVGIGQISSEVPQNLSASRPQDRQFILSSKKLLLSDSGFYLCAWSRDRDNEQFFGPGTRLTVL.

This clone was counted only a few times. The V and J genes are TRBV15 and TRBJ1-1; 10 nucleotides match TRBD1. The CDR3 contains 13 residues. The J segment lost 7 bases and the V segment lost 8 bases, leaving 7 bases of the junction unmatched. The germline V gene has CDR1 LNHNV and CDR2 YYDKDF (reference sequence). CDR3 nucleotides: TGTGCCACCCGTCGTTGGGACAGGGGTGAAGCTTTCTTT. Translation gives CATRRWDRGEAFF. The whole variable domain, remainder taken from reference TRBV15 and TRBJ1-1, is DAMVIQNPRYQVTQFGKPVTLSCSQTLNHNVMYWYQQKSSQAPKLLFHYYDKDFNNEADTPDNFQSRRPNTSFCFLDIRSPGLGDTAMYLCATRRWDRGEAFFGQGTRLTVV.

In its sample, this clone was seen a few times. The chain joins TRBV30 to TRBJ2-7; D may be TRBD1 (5 bases). The V gene's germline CDR1 is GTSNPN and CDR2 SVGIG (reference sequence). V was cut by 0 bases and J by 4 bases, with 16 bases left in between. The CDR3 spans 15 residues. CDR3 sequence reads: CAWSVSNAGLYEQYF. The CDR3, as DNA: TGTGCCTGGAGTGTAAGTAATGCAGGGCTGTACGAGCAGTACTTC. The full variable domain, completed using reference TRBV30 and TRBJ2-7, is SQTIHQWPATLVQPVGSPLSLECTVEGTSNPNLYWYRQAAGRGLQLLFYSVGIGQISSEVPQNLSASRPQDRQFILSSKKLLLSDSGFYLCAWSVSNAGLYEQYFGPGTRLTVT.

A few counts support this clone. This rearrangement joins TRBV14 to TRBJ1-3; D ambiguous. There are 17 residues in the CDR3. Germline CDR1 and CDR2: SGHDN and FVKESK. V was pared by 1 base and J by 0 bases, with 13 bases between. The CDR3 sequence is CASSQGRGRRSGNTIYF. In nucleotides, the CDR3 is TGTGCCAGCAGCCAAGGTCGCGGCCGCCGCTCTGGAAACACCATATATTTT.

In this sample, this clone turned up a few times. V is TRBV5-4 and J is TRBJ2-7; 7 bases agree with TRBD2. This CDR3 comprises 17 residues. V was pared by 2 bases and J by 7 bases, with 18 bases of the junction left unmatched. Germline lookup yields CDR1 SGHNT and CDR2 YYREEE (reference sequence). Written as DNA, the CDR3 is TGTGCCAGCAGCTTTGGGACTGGAGGGAGGGCCGCGAGGGAGCAGTACTTC. Its translation: CASSFGTGGRAAREQYF.

The chain's CDR3 is CATWTSGDNEQFF. Written as DNA, the CDR3 is TGTGCCACCTGGACTAGCGGCGACAATGAGCAGTTCTTC. The rearrangement joins TRBV10-3 to TRBJ2-1, with 10 bases lining up with TRBD2. Germline CDR1 is ENHRY and CDR2 is SYGVKD. The V gene end was trimmed by 10 bases and the J gene end by 5 bases; junction bases not matched to a gene: 5. The CDR3 runs to 13 residues.

This chain connects TRBV7-2 to TRBJ1-1; a possible D gene is TRBD1 (5 bases). The germline gives CDR1 SGHTA, CDR2 FQGNSA. The V and J ends lost 5 bases and 5 bases respectively, with 24 bases between them. The CDR3 has 17 amino acids. In DNA, the CDR3 is TGTGCCAGCAGCGGAGCTCTTGGAAACGGCAAGGGGACTGAAGCTTTCTTT. Protein product: CASSGALGNGKGTEAFF.

The chain is built from TRBV5-4 and TRBJ2-2, with D perhaps matching TRBD1 (6 bases). The V gene lost 3 bases and the J gene lost 3 bases, with 12 bases spanning the gap. CDR1 and CDR2 from the germline V gene are SGHNT and YYREEE (reference sequence). The CDR3 length is 15 residues. The CDR3 bases are TGTGCCAGCAGCTCCACAGGGTTCGACACCGGGGAGCTGTTTTTT. Its protein is CASSSTGFDTGELFF.

CDR3 in amino acids: CASSLRDSYTGELFF. CDR3 sequence (DNA): TGTGCCAGCAGCCTACGGGACAGTTACACCGGGGAGCTGTTTTTT. The V gene is TRBV9, the J gene TRBJ2-2; TRBD1 matches at 7 bases. The germline V gene encodes CDR1 SGDLS and CDR2 YYNGEE. The CDR3 runs to 15 residues. V was pared by 4 bases and J by 3 bases, with 6 bases of the junction left unmatched.

V is TRBV29-1 and J is TRBJ2-1, with a possible D match to TRBD1 (6 bases). The V end was cut by 3 bases, the J end by 2 bases, with 17 bases between. This CDR3 has 16 residues. Germline V CDR1 and CDR2: SQVTM, ANQGSEA. The CDR3 reads CSVDKETQGAYNEQFF. DNA for the CDR3: TGCAGCGTTGACAAGGAAACACAGGGTGCCTACAATGAGCAGTTCTTC.

This clone occurred a few times. V usage is TRBV30 and J usage is TRBJ2-5, with a possible D match to TRBD1 (6 bases). The V and J ends lost 2 bases and 6 bases respectively, with 13 bases between them. The CDR3 length is 13 residues. CDR1 is GTSNPN, CDR2 SVGIG, per germline (reference sequence). As DNA, the CDR3 is TGTGCCTGGAGTATATCAGGGGCAAAGACCCAGTACTTC. This codes for CAWSISGAKTQYF.